The 25 T cell receptor beta chains reported below all come from one sample, sequenced in a study of cytomegalovirus exposure and HLA in healthy donors (dated by TCRdb to the late 2010s). Receptor libraries were prepared by the immunoSEQ multiplex PCR assay. For the multiplex PCR, a mixture combining 60 forward primers for TCR Vbeta segments and 13 reverse primers for TCR Jbeta segments was used. Imported from immuneACCESS, the table was reduced by TCRdb to in-frame sequences with V and J called. These copies leave out some clones; in studies compared against another copy, an unresolved V gene accounts for under half, and the cause of the remainder is not known. This sample's table has entries for about 100,000 clones. 0.5% to 0.7% of the sample is taken by the ten largest. The sequenced sample consisted of PBMCs. These receptor sequences come from a man between 45 and 60 years old in good health and CMV-seronegative.

The gene calls are TRBV4-3 and TRBJ2-2, with 7 bases matching TRBD2. Germline V gene lookup returns CDR1 LGHNA and CDR2 YSLEER. The CDR3 runs 18 residues. J gave up 3 bases and V 4 bases, and 14 bases lay outside the gene matches. The CDR3 DNA follows: TGCGCCAGCAGCCTCTACCTTCTGGGAGGGGAAGACACCGGGGAGCTGTTTTTT. It translates to CASSLYLLGGEDTGELFF.

The chain carries TRBV7-6 and TRBJ2-5, with 9 bases matching TRBD1. The CDR3 has 15 residues. Germline CDR1 SGHVS, CDR2 FNYEAQ. V trimming: 6 bases; J trimming: 3 bases; junction bases outside the gene matches: 8. CDR3 in amino acids: CASRAGGQGKETQYF. CDR3 nucleotides: TGTGCCAGCAGGGCCGGGGGACAGGGTAAAGAGACCCAGTACTTC.

The rearrangement joins TRBV5-1 to TRBJ2-3, with D possibly TRBD1 on 6 matching bases. The CDR3 has 17 residues. Trimming shortened V by 0 bases and J by 1 base, and 15 bases separated the two germline ends. CDR1 and CDR2 from the germline V gene are SGHRS and YFSETQ. The CDR3 sequence: CASSLASRTVGTDTQYF. The CDR3 region has the DNA TGCGCCAGCAGCTTGGCCTCTAGGACAGTCGGCACAGATACGCAGTATTTT.

The chain combines TRBV19 with TRBJ2-6, with unresolved D. V was clipped by 3 bases and J by 2 bases, with 5 bases between them. CDR3 length: 14 amino acids. Germline values: CDR1 LNHDA, CDR2 SQIVND (reference sequence). The CDR3: CASSISAGANVLTF. The CDR3 coding sequence is TGTGCCAGTAGTATCTCCGCTGGGGCCAACGTCCTGACTTTC.

The chain couples TRBV6-5 to TRBJ2-7, with D tentatively TRBD1 (6 bases). The germline V and J ends were trimmed by 0 bases and 2 bases, with 14 bases remaining between them. The germline V gene has CDR1 MNHEY and CDR2 SVGAGI. The CDR3 runs to 16 residues. The CDR3 DNA is TGTGCCAGCAGTTACTCGATTCAGGGGACAACCTACGAGCAGTACTTC. Encoded protein: CASSYSIQGTTYEQYF.

The chain combines TRBV9 with TRBJ2-6; 7 bases agree with TRBD2. CDR1 and CDR2 (germline): SGDLS, YYNGEE. The ends lost 0 bases at V and 3 bases at J; junction bases unmatched: 3. This CDR3 has 16 amino acids. The DNA for the CDR3 is TGTGCCAGCAGCGTAGGGGGGGGATTTGGGGCCAACGTCCTGACTTTC. Protein sequence: CASSVGGGFGANVLTF. The full variable domain, rest sourced from reference TRBV9 and TRBJ2-6, is DSGVTQTPKHLITATGQRVTLRCSPRSGDLSVYWYQQSLDQGLQFLIQYYNGEERAKGNILERFSAQQFPDLHSELNLSSLELGDSALYFCASSVGGGFGANVLTFGAGSRLTVL.

The rearrangement uses TRBV12-5 and TRBJ2-1, with a weak D call TRBD1 (5 bases). Trimming shortened V by 7 bases and J by 6 bases, and 13 bases separated the two germline ends. There are 13 residues in the CDR3. Germline CDR1 LGHNT, CDR2 FRNRAP. The CDR3 nucleotides are TGTGCTAGTGCCGTAGCAGGGTTCAATGAGCAGTTCTTC. Its protein product is CASAVAGFNEQFF.

Remarks on this clone: An end of the junction differs from the germline gene, which may be a read error. Different DNA sequences within this sample yield the same CDR3. The chain uses TRBV18 and TRBJ2-7; possibly TRBD1 for D (6 bases). The CDR3 loop spans 14 amino acids. The V gene's germline CDR1 is KGHSH and CDR2 LQKENI. CDR3 region: CASSPPGGRNEQYF. The CDR3 DNA is TGTGCCAGTTCACCTCCTGGGGGCAGGAACGAGCAGTACTTC.

The rearrangement uses TRBV7-8 and TRBJ2-1; 10 bases align to TRBD2. Germline V gene sequence: CDR1 SGHVS, CDR2 FQNEAQ. This CDR3 comprises 17 residues. J gave up 5 bases and V 4 bases, and 11 bases lay outside the gene matches. CDR3 protein: CASSSTPWTSGHNEQFF. In DNA form, the CDR3 reads TGTGCCAGCAGCTCTACTCCATGGACTAGCGGACACAATGAGCAGTTCTTC.

The chain is built from TRBV6-1 and TRBJ2-5; TRBD1 aligns across 7 bases. This CDR3 contains 13 residues. The germline CDR1 and CDR2 sequences are MNHNS and SASEGT. Unmatched junction bases numbered 4, after V lost 7 bases and J lost 2 bases. CDR3: CASTGQLQETQYF. The CDR3 DNA reads TGTGCCAGCACGGGACAGTTACAAGAGACCCAGTACTTC.

The chain recombines TRBV18 with TRBJ1-5, with D perhaps TRBD1 (6 bases). Germline loops: CDR1 KGHSH, CDR2 LQKENI. The CDR3 contains 14 residues. V was clipped by 6 bases and J by 3 bases, with 12 bases between them. CDR3 sequence: CASSGQSPNQPQHF. Here the CDR3 DNA reads TGTGCCAGCTCCGGACAGTCCCCCAATCAGCCCCAGCATTTT.

V is TRBV10-3 and J is TRBJ1-1; D is uncertain. Germline loops: CDR1 ENHRY, CDR2 SYGVKD. The CDR3 sequence is 17 residues long. Trimming took 0 bases from V and 0 from J, leaving 14 bases between them. The CDR3 nucleotides read TGTGCCATCAGTGAGTCGTTGGAGTTGGAAGTGAACACTGAAGCTTTCTTT. Its translation is CAISESLELEVNTEAFF.

The genes are TRBV2 and TRBJ2-2; 7 bases map to TRBD1. V lost 5 bases to trimming and J lost 2 bases; unmatched junction nucleotides: 5. There are 15 residues in the CDR3. CDR1 SNHLY and CDR2 FYNNEI come from the germline V gene. The CDR3 reads CASSSGTVNTGELFF. The CDR3 DNA reads as TGTGCCAGCAGTTCCGGGACAGTAAACACCGGGGAGCTGTTTTTT.

This chain connects TRBV18 to TRBJ1-1; D remains ambiguous. CDR3 length: 14 amino acids. Trimming removed 3 bases at V and 3 bases at J, with 11 bases between. Germline CDR1 KGHSH, CDR2 LQKENI. For the CDR3, the DNA is TGTGCCAGCTCACCGACCTCGAGGGACACTGAAGCTTTCTTT. It translates to CASSPTSRDTEAFF.

The chain combines TRBV14 with TRBJ1-1; TRBD1 matches 7 bases. The junction had 0 bases not matched to a gene; V was cut back by 1 base and J by 1 base. Germline loops: CDR1 SGHDN, CDR2 FVKESK. CDR3 length: 14 residues. This chain's CDR3 is CASSQGQGNTEAFF. The DNA of the CDR3 is TGTGCCAGCAGCCAAGGACAGGGGAACACTGAAGCTTTCTTT.

CDR3 protein: CASSQDPGTGANVLTF. CDR3 coding DNA: TGTGCCAGCAGCCAAGATCCGGGGACTGGGGCCAACGTCCTGACTTTC. This chain joins TRBV4-2 and TRBJ2-6; D possibly corresponds to TRBD2 (5 bases). The CDR3 loop spans 16 amino acids. V was clipped by 0 bases and J by 2 bases, with 8 bases between them. CDR1 is LGHNA and CDR2 is YNFKEQ in the germline V gene.

The V gene is TRBV30, the J gene TRBJ1-2, with 8 positions matching TRBD1. Per the germline V gene, CDR1 is GTSNPN and CDR2 is SVGIG (reference sequence). The junction had 4 bases not matched to a gene; V was cut back by 4 bases and J by 3 bases. The CDR3 loop spans 13 amino acids. CDR3 sequence reads: CAWIGQGYYGYTF. Written as DNA, the CDR3 is TGTGCCTGGATAGGACAGGGCTACTATGGCTACACCTTC.

The V gene is TRBV6-5, the J gene TRBJ2-7; tentative D call: TRBD2 (5 bases). Germline lookup yields CDR1 MNHEY and CDR2 SVGAGI. Trimming took off 6 bases at V and 5 bases at J, with 17 bases between the two ends. There are 14 residues in the CDR3. In DNA, the CDR3 is TGTGCCAGCAGCCCCGGACTGCCTGTTGACGAGCAGTACTTC. It yields the protein CASSPGLPVDEQYF.

The J gene is TRBJ1-1, the V gene TRBV12-5; tentative D call: TRBD1 (6 bases). Per germline, CDR1 LGHNT and CDR2 FRNRAP. Trimming stripped 6 bases from V and 1 base from J, with 12 bases between. The CDR3 is 14 amino acids. The CDR3 nucleotides read TGTGCTAGTGGCAACGGGGGGGCGAACACTGAAGCTTTCTTT. Translation gives CASGNGGANTEAFF.

The chain uses TRBV5-5 and TRBJ1-2, with 8 nucleotides matching TRBD1. V was pared by 2 bases and J by 8 bases, with 8 bases of the junction left unmatched. CDR1 is SGHKS, CDR2 YYEKEE, per germline (reference sequence). CDR3 length: 14 amino acids. CDR3 DNA sequence: TGTGCCAGCAGCTTCCCCGGACAGGGAGAGGGCTACACCTTC. Its protein is CASSFPGQGEGYTF.

The chain couples TRBV9 to TRBJ2-3; TRBD2 aligns across 13 bases. The germline V gene encodes CDR1 SGDLS and CDR2 YYNGEE. This CDR3 has 15 amino acids. J gave up 7 bases and V 2 bases, and 4 bases lay outside the gene matches. Written as DNA, the CDR3 is TGTGCCAGCAGCGTTACTAGCGGGGGGGAATATACGCAGTATTTT. It is translated as CASSVTSGGEYTQYF. The whole variable domain, filled in from reference TRBV9 and TRBJ2-3, reads DSGVTQTPKHLITATGQRVTLRCSPRSGDLSVYWYQQSLDQGLQFLIQYYNGEERAKGNILERFSAQQFPDLHSELNLSSLELGDSALYFCASSVTSGGEYTQYFGPGTRLTVL.

This rearrangement joins TRBV30 to TRBJ2-3; 10 bases line up with TRBD2. Germline values: CDR1 GTSNPN, CDR2 SVGIG (reference sequence). The junction had 9 bases not matched to a gene; V was cut back by 8 bases and J by 1 base. The CDR3 is made up of 15 amino acids. Here the CDR3 reads CAADPGTSGTDTQYF. The CDR3 nucleotides read TGTGCCGCAGACCCCGGGACTAGCGGCACAGATACGCAGTATTTT.

The chain combines TRBV30 with TRBJ2-4, with 9 positions matching TRBD1. Germline V gene data show CDR1 as GTSNPN and CDR2 as SVGIG (reference sequence). J was trimmed by 8 bases and V by 0 bases; bases with no gene match: 11. CDR3 length equals 16 residues. In DNA form, the CDR3 reads TGTGCCTGGAGTGTACTGAGGAGGGACAGGGCTGACATTCAGTACTTC. Its protein product is CAWSVLRRDRADIQYF.

The chain joins TRBV19 to TRBJ2-7; 8 bases match TRBD2. The V gene end was trimmed by 6 bases and the J gene end by 6 bases; junction bases not matched to a gene: 7. Germline CDR1 LNHDA, CDR2 SQIVND (reference sequence). The CDR3 is made up of 13 amino acids. CDR3 sequence: CASSMVAGGEQYF. The CDR3 coding sequence is TGTGCCAGTAGCATGGTTGCGGGAGGCGAGCAGTACTTC.

The chain recombines TRBV15 with TRBJ1-2; D uncertain. Looked up from germline, CDR1 is LNHNV and CDR2 is YYDKDF (reference sequence). Trimming stripped 1 base from V and 5 bases from J, with 5 bases between. There are 12 residues in the CDR3. The CDR3: CATSRGSYGYTF. The CDR3, as DNA: TGTGCCACCAGCAGAGGGAGTTATGGCTACACCTTC.